This T cell receptor (beta chain) is drawn from a study of T-cell reconstitution after alpha-beta-depleted transplantation in children. Study-wide results and caveats: By one year post-transplant, T-cell counts and diversity largely arose from T cells that were newly produced. Expanded clones from the graft, numbering several hundred, reportedly supplied alpha-beta T cells about two months after transplant.

Preparing the TCRbeta library involved the use of unique molecular identifiers. TCRdb reprocessed the PCR reads with MiXCR, giving one entry per CDR3 protein. Among roughly 240,000 distinct CDR3 sequences listed, around 7.5% were seen once. This clonotype has a handful of counts. Its antigen is unidentified. V was cut by 4 bases and J by 0 bases, with 15 bases left in between. CDR1 is SGDLS, CDR2 YYNGEE, per germline. The CDR3 is 16 residues long. V gene TRBV9 combines with J gene TRBJ2-3, with D maybe TRBD2 (6 bases). The TCR was taken from a male patient younger than 18 who had a stem cell transplant for acute lymphoblastic leukemia, so the T cells may come from the graft donor. Sample: PBMCs, mostly from graft donor cells, taken 180 days after TCRalphabeta/CD19-depleted stem cell transplant. The DNA of the CDR3 is TGTGCCAGCAGCCCTTCGGGCGGGGTTAGCACAGATACGCAGTATTTT. Translating it yields CASSPSGGVSTDTQYF.